These T cell receptor beta chains were read from a single sample in a study of graft-versus-host responses after intestinal transplantation. Their cognate antigens are unknown. The repertoire was sequenced with immunoSEQ multiplex PCR; TCRdb's copy has only in-frame clones and lacks some. The table lists over 120,000 clones, about 93% of them singletons. Specimen: unstimulated CD4+ T cells sorted from spleen or lymph node cells, collected before intestinal transplant. The receptors were sampled from a human donor who received an intestinal transplant. Each CDR3 is given with its conserved first and last residue. The D gene is left open where the match is weak. Where a row states a size, it is once, few, many or the class of an expanded clone; other rows omit it.

v_gene: TRBV19; d_gene: TRBD1; abundance: NA; j_gene: TRBJ2-5; CDR3nt: TGTGCCAGTAGTTTAACTCCGGGACAGGGGATCGGTAGGCAAGAGACCCAGTACTTC; CDR3aa: CASSLTPGQGIGRQETQYF
v_gene: TRBV19; d_gene: TRBD1; abundance: NA; j_gene: TRBJ2-1; CDR3nt: TGTGCCACCCAGGGACAGGGAAGGGTCCATGAGCAGTTCTTC; CDR3aa: CATQGQGRVHEQFF
v_gene: TRBV27; d_gene: NA; abundance: NA; j_gene: TRBJ2-2; CDR3nt: TGTGCCAGCAGTTTACTGGACTATGGGAGGACCGGGGAGCTGTTTTTT; CDR3aa: CASSLLDYGRTGELFF
v_gene: TRBV6-5; d_gene: TRBD2; abundance: NA; j_gene: TRBJ2-3; CDR3nt: TGTGCCAGCAGCTCTAGCGGGAGGGGCACAGATACGCAGTATTTT; CDR3aa: CASSSSGRGTDTQYF
v_gene: TRBV28; d_gene: TRBD2; abundance: NA; j_gene: TRBJ2-7; CDR3nt: TGTGCCAGCAGAGCCTCCCCCGGGGGGGAGCAGTACTTC; CDR3aa: CASRASPGGEQYF
v_gene: TRBV28; d_gene: TRBD1; abundance: NA; j_gene: TRBJ2-3; CDR3nt: TGTGCCAGCAGTTTGGGCCCGGGACAGGGGGCAGCAGATACGCAGTATTTT; CDR3aa: CASSLGPGQGAADTQYF
v_gene: TRBV5-3; d_gene: TRBD1; abundance: once; j_gene: TRBJ1-4; CDR3nt: TGTGCCAGAAGCAGGGGGACAGTCCCGAGGAATGAAAAACTGTTTTTT; CDR3aa: CARSRGTVPRNEKLFF
v_gene: TRBV5-5; d_gene: TRBD2; abundance: NA; j_gene: TRBJ2-1; CDR3nt: TGTGCCAGCAGCTTGGGGCTAGCGGGAGGCTCCTACAATGAGCAGTTCTTC; CDR3aa: CASSLGLAGGSYNEQFF
v_gene: TRBV7-9; d_gene: NA; abundance: NA; j_gene: TRBJ2-3; CDR3nt: TGTGCCAGCAGCTTAGGAGGGGGAGGAGGCACAGATACGCAGTATTTT; CDR3aa: CASSLGGGGGTDTQYF
v_gene: TRBV18; d_gene: NA; abundance: NA; j_gene: TRBJ1-1; CDR3nt: TGTGCCAGCTCCCAAAAAAGCGCGAACACTGAAGCTTTCTTT; CDR3aa: CASSQKSANTEAFF
v_gene: TRBV20-1; d_gene: NA; abundance: NA; j_gene: TRBJ1-1; CDR3nt: TGCAGTGCTAGGGCACCGGGCGAAGCTTTCTTT; CDR3aa: CSARAPGEAFF
v_gene: TRBV5-4; d_gene: TRBD1; abundance: once; j_gene: TRBJ2-5; CDR3nt: TGTGCCAGCAGCTTGGCTGGGACAGGGATCGGGGAGACCCAGTACTTC; CDR3aa: CASSLAGTGIGETQYF
v_gene: TRBV14; d_gene: NA; abundance: NA; j_gene: TRBJ2-7; CDR3nt: TGTGCCAGCAGCCAAGTGAACGAGCAGTACTTC; CDR3aa: CASSQVNEQYF
v_gene: TRBV27; d_gene: TRBD1; abundance: NA; j_gene: TRBJ2-7; CDR3nt: TGTGCCAGCAGTTTACGGGACAGAACCTACGAGCAGTACTTC; CDR3aa: CASSLRDRTYEQYF
v_gene: TRBV6-5; d_gene: TRBD1; abundance: NA; j_gene: TRBJ2-7; CDR3nt: TGTGCCAGCAGTCGCGGACAGGGGGGGAGGTACGAGCAGTACTTC; CDR3aa: CASSRGQGGRYEQYF
v_gene: TRBV6-1; d_gene: NA; abundance: few; j_gene: TRBJ2-7; CDR3nt: TGTGCCAGCAGGAAGGGGGTCACCTACGAGCAGTACTTC; CDR3aa: CASRKGVTYEQYF
v_gene: TRBV4-2; d_gene: NA; abundance: once; j_gene: TRBJ2-7; CDR3nt: TGTGCCAGCAGCCCCACAGGGCGATTTGCCTACGAGCAGTACTTC; CDR3aa: CASSPTGRFAYEQYF
v_gene: TRBV18; d_gene: TRBD2; abundance: NA; j_gene: TRBJ2-7; CDR3nt: TGTGCCAGCTCACCACCGATCGGGAGGCCATCCGAGCAGTACTTC; CDR3aa: CASSPPIGRPSEQYF
v_gene: TRBV7-2; d_gene: NA; abundance: NA; j_gene: TRBJ2-5; CDR3nt: TGTGCCAGCAGCTCCCCTCCGACTTTCCAAGAGACCCAGTACTTC; CDR3aa: CASSSPPTFQETQYF
v_gene: TRBV10-2; d_gene: NA; abundance: NA; j_gene: TRBJ2-7; CDR3nt: TGCGCCAGCAGTCGATGGGTGGGATCCTACGAGCAGTACTTC; CDR3aa: CASSRWVGSYEQYF
v_gene: TRBV5-6; d_gene: NA; abundance: NA; j_gene: TRBJ2-5; CDR3nt: TGTGCCAGCAGCTTGGTCACTAGATGGGAGACCCAGTACTTC; CDR3aa: CASSLVTRWETQYF
v_gene: TRBV18; d_gene: NA; abundance: few; j_gene: TRBJ2-7; CDR3nt: TGTGCCAGCTCACTTGTTGTAGATCCCTACGAGCAGTACTTC; CDR3aa: CASSLVVDPYEQYF
v_gene: TRBV29-1; d_gene: TRBD2; abundance: NA; j_gene: TRBJ2-5; CDR3nt: TGCAGCGTTGAAAATGCGGGGGCCCAGTACTTC; CDR3aa: CSVENAGAQYF
v_gene: TRBV14; d_gene: TRBD2; abundance: once; j_gene: TRBJ2-1; CDR3nt: TGTGCCAGCAGCCAAGATGCGCTAGCGGGAAGAAATGAGCAGTTCTTC; CDR3aa: CASSQDALAGRNEQFF
v_gene: TRBV11-2; d_gene: TRBD1; abundance: few; j_gene: TRBJ1-5; CDR3nt: TGTGCCAGCAGCTTAGGGGACAGACAGCCCCAGCATTTT; CDR3aa: CASSLGDRQPQHF
v_gene: TRBV14; d_gene: NA; abundance: once; j_gene: TRBJ2-2; CDR3nt: TGTGCCAGCAGCCGGAGGGAGTTCGACACCGGGGAGCTGTTTTTT; CDR3aa: CASSRREFDTGELFF
v_gene: TRBV18; d_gene: NA; abundance: NA; j_gene: TRBJ2-3; CDR3nt: TGTGCCAGCTCACCAAGTAAGGCCCCTTCTAGCGAACGCACAGATACGCAGTATTTT; CDR3aa: CASSPSKAPSSERTDTQYF
v_gene: TRBV18; d_gene: NA; abundance: NA; j_gene: TRBJ2-7; CDR3nt: TGTGCCAGCTCACCCTCACCATGGGAGCAGTACTTC; CDR3aa: CASSPSPWEQYF
v_gene: TRBV4-1; d_gene: NA; abundance: NA; j_gene: TRBJ2-6; CDR3nt: TGCGCCAGCAGCCCGAGACAGACCTCTGGGGCCAACGTCCTGACTTTC; CDR3aa: CASSPRQTSGANVLTF
v_gene: TRBV30; d_gene: TRBD1; abundance: NA; j_gene: TRBJ1-2; CDR3nt: TGTGCCTGGAGTACAGACAGGGGAGATGGCTACACCTTC; CDR3aa: CAWSTDRGDGYTF
v_gene: TRBV7-8; d_gene: NA; abundance: once; j_gene: TRBJ2-7; CDR3nt: TGTGCCAGCAGCTTAGCTGCAGGGCCTTCCTACGAGCAGTACTTC; CDR3aa: CASSLAAGPSYEQYF
v_gene: TRBV11-2; d_gene: NA; abundance: once; j_gene: TRBJ2-2; CDR3nt: TGTGCCAGCAGCTTCTCGGGACTGGTGAACACCGGGGAGCTGTTTTTT; CDR3aa: CASSFSGLVNTGELFF
v_gene: TRBV11-3; d_gene: NA; abundance: NA; j_gene: TRBJ2-1; CDR3nt: TGTGCCAGCAGCTTAGGGCGTGCCTCCAATGAGCAGTTCTTC; CDR3aa: CASSLGRASNEQFF
v_gene: TRBV5-1; d_gene: TRBD1; abundance: NA; j_gene: TRBJ1-1; CDR3nt: TGCGCCAGCAGCTTGTACAGGGGGGATCGCGATGAAGCTTTCTTT; CDR3aa: CASSLYRGDRDEAFF
v_gene: TRBV28; d_gene: NA; abundance: NA; j_gene: TRBJ2-2; CDR3nt: TGTGCCAGCAGTTTGGGGGGGACAATCCTAACCGGGGAGCTGTTTTTT; CDR3aa: CASSLGGTILTGELFF
v_gene: TRBV9; d_gene: NA; abundance: NA; j_gene: TRBJ1-6; CDR3nt: TGTGCCAGCAGCGTAGAGAGGGTGGCTAATTCACCCCTCCACTTT; CDR3aa: CASSVERVANSPLHF
v_gene: TRBV6-5; d_gene: NA; abundance: once; j_gene: TRBJ2-5; CDR3nt: TGTGCCAGCAGTTATAGAAGGGAAGAGACCCAGTACTTC; CDR3aa: CASSYRREETQYF
v_gene: TRBV5-1; d_gene: TRBD1; abundance: NA; j_gene: TRBJ2-5; CDR3nt: TGCGCCAGCAGCCCGGGACAGGCCCCCCTCCAAGAGACCCAGTACTTC; CDR3aa: CASSPGQAPLQETQYF
v_gene: TRBV7-3; d_gene: NA; abundance: few; j_gene: TRBJ1-1; CDR3nt: TGTGCCAGCAGCTTCGGGATCCTAGGTGAAGCTTTCTTT; CDR3aa: CASSFGILGEAFF
v_gene: TRBV30; d_gene: NA; abundance: NA; j_gene: TRBJ2-3; CDR3nt: TGTGCCTGGAGTGTGGGGGGCACAGATACGCAGTATTTT; CDR3aa: CAWSVGGTDTQYF
v_gene: TRBV19; d_gene: NA; abundance: NA; j_gene: TRBJ2-3; CDR3nt: TGTGCCAGTAGTCGGGGCTACACAGATACGCAGTATTTT; CDR3aa: CASSRGYTDTQYF
v_gene: TRBV20-1; d_gene: NA; abundance: NA; j_gene: TRBJ2-3; CDR3nt: TGCAGTGCTTTACATTTTAATACGCAGTATTTT; CDR3aa: CSALHFNTQYF
v_gene: TRBV30; d_gene: NA; abundance: NA; j_gene: TRBJ1-6; CDR3nt: TGTGCCTCAACATGGGATCCGGGTAATTCACCCCTCCACTTT; CDR3aa: CASTWDPGNSPLHF
v_gene: TRBV30; d_gene: NA; abundance: NA; j_gene: TRBJ1-1; CDR3nt: TGTGCCTGGACACTTTGGGGTACTGAAGCTTTCTTT; CDR3aa: CAWTLWGTEAFF
v_gene: TRBV6-6; d_gene: NA; abundance: NA; j_gene: TRBJ1-1; CDR3nt: TGTGCCAGCAGTGAAAACACTGAAGCTTTCTTT; CDR3aa: CASSENTEAFF
v_gene: TRBV6-6; d_gene: NA; abundance: NA; j_gene: TRBJ2-7; CDR3nt: TGTGCCAGCACCTTCGGACCTTACGAGCAGTACTTC; CDR3aa: CASTFGPYEQYF
v_gene: TRBV2; d_gene: NA; abundance: NA; j_gene: TRBJ1-4; CDR3nt: TGTGCCAGCAGGATACAGGGTCTCACTAATGAAAAACTGTTTTTT; CDR3aa: CASRIQGLTNEKLFF
v_gene: TRBV19; d_gene: NA; abundance: once; j_gene: TRBJ1-2; CDR3nt: TGTGCCAGTAGCAAGGATTGGACCGCGAACTATGGCTACACCTTC; CDR3aa: CASSKDWTANYGYTF
v_gene: TRBV15; d_gene: TRBD1; abundance: NA; j_gene: TRBJ2-7; CDR3nt: TGTGCCACCGGGACAGGAGGAACCGCCCGCTACGAGCAGTACTTC; CDR3aa: CATGTGGTARYEQYF
v_gene: TRBV19; d_gene: NA; abundance: NA; j_gene: TRBJ2-3; CDR3nt: TGTGCCAGTAGTACCTCGTGGGGGCCAAGCACAGATACGCAGTATTTT; CDR3aa: CASSTSWGPSTDTQYF
v_gene: TRBV7-4; d_gene: NA; abundance: NA; j_gene: TRBJ2-7; CDR3nt: TGTGCCACCCCAACCGGGAGCTACGAGCAGTACTTC; CDR3aa: CATPTGSYEQYF
v_gene: TRBV27; d_gene: TRBD2; abundance: NA; j_gene: TRBJ2-1; CDR3nt: TGTGCCAGCAGTGTCCTAGCGGGAGGGACCCGCACGCAGTTCTTC; CDR3aa: CASSVLAGGTRTQFF
v_gene: TRBV27; d_gene: TRBD1; abundance: NA; j_gene: TRBJ1-2; CDR3nt: TGTGCCAGCAGTCGTTCCCGGGACAGGGGGCGCTTACTAACTGGCTACACCTTC; CDR3aa: CASSRSRDRGRLLTGYTF